One sample yielded the 21 T cell receptor beta chains listed below, sequenced in a study of control samples from healthy donors and cancer patients. TCRdb's copy holds only in-frame clones and misses some; the assay was immunoSEQ multiplex PCR. The sample holds some 140,000 clones; just under 95% are singletons and the top ten take over 9%. The sequenced sample consisted of blood. These receptors were taken from a man younger than 40 in good health.

The chain links TRBV6-5 to TRBJ1-1; D not certain. The CDR3 loop spans 15 amino acids. CDR1 and CDR2 (germline): MNHEY, SVGAGI. V shed 5 bases and J shed 2 bases, with 15 bases lying between them. The CDR3 region has the DNA TGTGCCAGCAGTCCCCGTATGGGAACCAACACTGAAGCTTTCTTT. The encoded protein is CASSPRMGTNTEAFF.

The genes are TRBV5-1 and TRBJ1-1, with TRBD1 matching 9 bases. The CDR3 contains 14 residues. Germline-derived CDR1 and CDR2 are SGHRS and YFSETQ. With V trimmed by 2 bases and J by 5 bases, 4 bases remained unmatched. This chain's CDR3 is CASSLKQGATEAFF. In nucleotides, the CDR3 is TGCGCCAGCAGCTTAAAACAGGGGGCGACTGAAGCTTTCTTT.

The chain is built from TRBV4-1 and TRBJ1-3, with D unresolved. V was shortened by 5 bases and J by 0 bases, with 11 bases between the two germline ends. The CDR3 is 15 amino acids. Germline V gene lookup returns CDR1 MGHRA and CDR2 YSYEKL. The CDR3 reads CASSFESSSGNTIYF. The CDR3 DNA is TGCGCCAGCAGCTTCGAATCCAGCTCTGGAAACACCATATATTTT.

CDR3 protein: CATLSGLYYNYGYTF. The CDR3 DNA reads as TGTGCCACACTCAGCGGGCTTTATTATAACTATGGCTACACCTTC. This rearrangement joins TRBV10-3 to TRBJ1-2; D gene ambiguous. Trimming took 10 bases from V and 1 from J, leaving 19 bases between them. CDR3 length: 15 amino acids. Germline-derived CDR1 and CDR2 are ENHRY and SYGVKD.

The V call is TRBV19, the J call TRBJ2-5, with 7 bases fitting TRBD1. With V trimmed by 3 bases and J by 5 bases, 6 bases remained unmatched. The CDR3 consists of 14 residues. The germline CDR1 and CDR2 sequences are LNHDA and SQIVND (reference sequence). Here the CDR3 reads CASSMTGKLETQYF. CDR3 coding DNA: TGTGCCAGTAGTATGACAGGGAAGTTGGAGACCCAGTACTTC.

The rearrangement joins TRBV28 to TRBJ1-2; TRBD1 agrees at 8 bases. Germline V CDR1 and CDR2: MDHEN, SYDVKM. The CDR3 is 15 residues long. Losses at the gene ends were 5 bases for V and 7 bases for J; bases not matched to a gene: 12. The CDR3 loop reads CASSPQGTGYRGYTF. As DNA, the CDR3 is TGTGCCAGCAGTCCACAGGGGACAGGTTATCGTGGCTACACCTTC.

V is TRBV3-1 (or the pseudogene TRBV3-2) and J is TRBJ2-7; D unclear. The ends were cut back, 1 base at V and 6 bases at J, with 16 bases in the middle. The CDR3 contains 15 residues. Germline-derived CDR1 and CDR2 are LGHDT and YNNKEL (reference sequence). CDR3 loop: CASSQVRSGMGEQYF. The CDR3 nucleotides are TGTGCCAGCAGCCAAGTTAGATCAGGTATGGGCGAGCAGTACTTC.

The rearrangement joins TRBV5-4 to TRBJ2-7, with TRBD2 identical over 9 bases. The ends lost 4 bases at V and 4 bases at J; junction bases unmatched: 9. The germline gives CDR1 SGHNT, CDR2 YYREEE (reference sequence). The CDR3 length is 15 residues. The CDR3 DNA reads as TGTGCCAGCAGCGGGGGACTAGCTAAACAATACGAGCAGTACTTC. Translation gives CASSGGLAKQYEQYF.

This chain connects TRBV7-9 to TRBJ1-2, with no clear D. From germline, CDR1 is SEHNR and CDR2 FQNEAQ (reference sequence). V shed 2 bases and J shed 4 bases, with 5 bases lying between them. The CDR3 runs 12 residues. The CDR3 region is CASSLMPYGYTF. As DNA, the CDR3 is TGTGCCAGCAGCTTAATGCCCTATGGCTACACCTTC.

The chain couples TRBV28 to TRBJ1-1; the D is unclear. The CDR3 runs 18 residues. Trimming pared 8 bases from V and 2 bases from J, leaving 27 bases between. Germline lookup yields CDR1 MDHEN and CDR2 SYDVKM. Written as DNA, the CDR3 is TGTGCCAGCCAAGCCCCATACCCACGTCAGCGGACTAACACTGAAGCTTTCTTT. Protein sequence: CASQAPYPRQRTNTEAFF.

A word on this clone: A junction boundary mismatches the germline segment, possibly from a read error. The chain couples TRBV11-2 to TRBJ2-7, with D uncertain. CDR3 length: 14 residues. Germline CDR1 reads SGHAT; CDR2 reads FQNNGV. CDR3 in amino acids: CANSLGWLSYEQYF. The CDR3 DNA reads TGTGCCAACAGCTTAGGGTGGTTGAGCTACGAGCAGTACTTC.

V gene TRBV19 combines with J gene TRBJ2-5; 9 nucleotides line up with TRBD2. The ends lost 4 bases at V and 3 bases at J; junction bases unmatched: 12. CDR1 LNHDA and CDR2 SQIVND come from the germline V gene (reference sequence). CDR3 length equals 17 residues. The DNA of the CDR3 is TGTGCCAGTAGTACGGGACCGGCCGGGACTAGCAAAGAGACCCAGTACTTC. Amino acid sequence: CASSTGPAGTSKETQYF.

This sequence joins TRBV28 and TRBJ1-5, with D maybe TRBD1 (5 bases). V gave up 6 bases and J gave up 3 bases, with 18 bases separating them. The CDR3 totals 16 residues. Germline V lookup: CDR1 MDHEN, CDR2 SYDVKM. CDR3 DNA sequence: TGTGCCAGCAGCTCATGGTCGTCGGGGGTCAATCAGCCCCAGCATTTT. This encodes CASSSWSSGVNQPQHF.

The chain uses TRBV6-4 and TRBJ2-7, with D perhaps given as TRBD1 or TRBD2 (5 bases each). V dropped 7 bases and J dropped 1 base, with 23 bases sitting between them. Germline V gives CDR1 MRHNA, CDR2 SNTAGT. This CDR3 is 17 amino acids long. CDR3 residues: CASTSAVPGPRSYEQYF. The DNA of the CDR3 is TGTGCCAGCACTAGTGCCGTTCCGGGACCGAGGTCCTACGAGCAGTACTTC.

This sequence joins TRBV7-9 and TRBJ2-7; tentatively, D is TRBD1 (5 bases). The V end was cut by 1 base, the J end by 3 bases, with 13 bases between. There are 15 residues in the CDR3. Germline V gives CDR1 SEHNR, CDR2 FQNEAQ (reference sequence). DNA of the CDR3: TGTGCCAGCAGCTTAGTTGCAGGGATGTTCTACGAGCAGTACTTC. Its protein product is CASSLVAGMFYEQYF. Full variable domain (remainder filled in from reference TRBV7-9 and TRBJ2-7): DTGVSQNPRHKITKRGQNVTFRCDPISEHNRLYWYRQTLGQGPEFLTYFQNEAQLEKSRLLSDRFSAERPKGSFSTLEIQRTEQGDSAMYLCASSLVAGMFYEQYFGPGTRLTVT.

V is TRBV25-1 and J is TRBJ2-2; 7 positions agree with TRBD1. J lost 8 bases, V lost 8 bases, and 11 bases had no gene match. This CDR3 region has 14 residues. The germline V gene has CDR1 MGHDK and CDR2 SYGVNS. The CDR3 protein is CASLGTVGSGELFF. The CDR3 coding sequence is TGTGCCAGCCTGGGGACAGTTGGTTCAGGGGAGCTGTTTTTT.

The chain joins TRBV29-1 to TRBJ2-4; 10 bases agree with TRBD2. The germline V gene has CDR1 SQVTM and CDR2 ANQGSEA. V trimming: 6 bases; J trimming: 7 bases; junction bases outside the gene matches: 6. CDR3 length: 13 residues. The CDR3: CSVLAGEKNIQYF. In DNA, the CDR3 is TGCAGCGTGCTAGCGGGAGAGAAGAACATTCAGTACTTC.

As DNA, the CDR3 is TGCAGCGTTGAAGATCCAGGGGGTAAGACCTACAATGAGCAGTTCTTC. Translating gives CSVEDPGGKTYNEQFF. The chain recombines TRBV29-1 with TRBJ2-1; 7 bases are shared with TRBD1. CDR1 is SQVTM and CDR2 is ANQGSEA in the germline V gene. The V segment lost 0 bases and the J segment 2 bases; nucleotides outside the gene matches: 7. CDR3 length equals 16 residues.

This clone was seen once. This chain links TRBV27 with TRBJ1-3; maybe TRBD1 (5 bases). The germline V gene encodes CDR1 MNHEY and CDR2 SMNVEV (reference sequence). The CDR3 covers 13 residues. V was trimmed by 8 bases and J by 0 bases, leaving 8 bases between them. CDR3 coding DNA: TGTGCCAGCGGGGCAAGCTCTGGAAACACCATATATTTT. Protein product: CASGASSGNTIYF.

CDR3 residues: CASERLAGGTGELFF. As DNA, the CDR3 is TGTGCCAGCGAACGACTAGCCGGGGGCACCGGGGAGCTGTTTTTT. The chain employs TRBV28 and TRBJ2-2; 7 positions match TRBD2. The V gene's germline CDR1 is MDHEN and CDR2 SYDVKM. J lost 4 bases, V lost 8 bases, and 10 bases had no gene match. CDR3 length: 15 amino acids.

The chain links TRBV5-1 to TRBJ2-3, with D tentatively TRBD2 (6 bases). The ends were cut back, 4 bases at V and 2 bases at J, with 14 bases in the middle. CDR3 length: 15 residues. The germline gives CDR1 SGHRS, CDR2 YFSETQ. This CDR3 is CASSPEGAPTDTQYF. The DNA of the CDR3 is TGCGCCAGCAGCCCGGAGGGTGCCCCCACAGATACGCAGTATTTT.